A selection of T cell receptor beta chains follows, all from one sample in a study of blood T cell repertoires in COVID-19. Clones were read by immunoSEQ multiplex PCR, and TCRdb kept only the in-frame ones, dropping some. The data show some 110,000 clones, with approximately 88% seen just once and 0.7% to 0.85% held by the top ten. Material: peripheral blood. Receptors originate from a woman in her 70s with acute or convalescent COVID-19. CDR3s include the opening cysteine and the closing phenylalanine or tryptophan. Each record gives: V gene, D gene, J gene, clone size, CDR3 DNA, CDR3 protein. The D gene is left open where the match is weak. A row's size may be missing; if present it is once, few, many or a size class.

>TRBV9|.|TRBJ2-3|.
TGTGCCAGCAGCGTAGATAGACTCTTCACAGATACGCAGTATTTT
CASSVDRLFTDTQYF
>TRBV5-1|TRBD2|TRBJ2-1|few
TGCGCCAGCAGCTCGACTAGCGGGGGGTACAATGAGCAGTTCTTC
CASSSTSGGYNEQFF
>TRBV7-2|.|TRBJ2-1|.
TGTGCCAGCAGCCGGGGACTCCGCAGTGAGCAGTTCTTC
CASSRGLRSEQFF
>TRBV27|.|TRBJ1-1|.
TGTGCCAGCAGTTTCCGGGAGAACACTGAAGCTTTCTTT
CASSFRENTEAFF
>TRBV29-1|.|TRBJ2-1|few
TGCAGCGTTGGACAGGTCGGGCGGGGGTACAATGAGCAGTTCTTC
CSVGQVGRGYNEQFF
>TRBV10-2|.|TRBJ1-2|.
TGCGCCAGCCTAGACGACGGTAACTATGGCTACACCTTC
CASLDDGNYGYTF
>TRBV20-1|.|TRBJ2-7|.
TGCTGTGCTTGTGTCGAGGAGAGCTCCTACGAGCAGTACTTC
CCACVEESSYEQYF
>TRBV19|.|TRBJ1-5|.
TGTGCCAGTAGTATAGCAACAGAAGAAAATCAGCCCCAGCATTTT
CASSIATEENQPQHF
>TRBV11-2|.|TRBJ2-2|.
TGTGCCAGCAGCTTGACGGGACTTGCCGGGGAGCTGTTTTTT
CASSLTGLAGELFF
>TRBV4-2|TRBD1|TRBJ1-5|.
TGTGCCAGCAGCCAAATGAACAGGGGGACCCGTCTTCAGCCCCAGCATTTT
CASSQMNRGTRLQPQHF
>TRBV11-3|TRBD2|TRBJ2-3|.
TGTGCCAGCAGCCCCGGGGGGGCCAAGACAGATACGCAGTATTTT
CASSPGGAKTDTQYF
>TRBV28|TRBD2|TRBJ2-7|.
TGTGCCAGCAGTTCCCCCGGACTAGCGGGAGGTATGGAGCAGTACTTC
CASSSPGLAGGMEQYF
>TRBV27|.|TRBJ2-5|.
TGTGCCAGCAGTTTAATAGGCAGGGTAGGAGAGACCCAGTACTTC
CASSLIGRVGETQYF
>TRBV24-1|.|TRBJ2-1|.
TGTGCCACCAGTAGGACAGTCAGCTCCTACAATGAGCAGTTCTTC
CATSRTVSSYNEQFF
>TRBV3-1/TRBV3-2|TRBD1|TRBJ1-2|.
TGTGCCAGCAGCCAAGTCGGGACAGGGTCCTATGGCTACACCTTC
CASSQVGTGSYGYTF
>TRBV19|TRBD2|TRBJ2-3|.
TGTGCCAGTAGTTCAGGGACTAGCGGGAGAAGCACAGATACGCAGTATTTT
CASSSGTSGRSTDTQYF
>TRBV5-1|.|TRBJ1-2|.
TGCGCCAGCAGCTTGAATAGTTACTATGGCTACACCTTC
CASSLNSYYGYTF
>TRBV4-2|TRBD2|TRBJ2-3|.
TGTGCCAGCAGCCAAGCCGGGACTAGCGGGGATACGCAGTATTTT
CASSQAGTSGDTQYF
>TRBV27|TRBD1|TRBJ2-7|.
TGTGCCAGCAGCCGTGACAGGGCGATAATCTACGAGCAGTACTTC
CASSRDRAIIYEQYF
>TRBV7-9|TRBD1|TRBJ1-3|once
TGTGCCAGCAGCAAGCAGGGGGCGTCGGGAAACACCATATATTTT
CASSKQGASGNTIYF
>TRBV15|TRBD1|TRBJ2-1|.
TGTGCCACCAGCAGAGAACGACAGGGCAATGAGCAGTTCTTC
CATSRERQGNEQFF
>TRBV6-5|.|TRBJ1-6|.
TGTGCCAGCGCTCTCCCCCTACAGGAATATTCACCCCTCCACTTT
CASALPLQEYSPLHF
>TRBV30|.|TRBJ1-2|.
TGTGCCTGGGAATCCGGGAACTATGGCTACACCTTC
CAWESGNYGYTF
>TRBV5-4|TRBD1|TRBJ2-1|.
TGTGCCAGCAGCTTCGACAGGGGAAACGAGCAGTTCTTC
CASSFDRGNEQFF
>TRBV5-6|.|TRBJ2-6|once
TGTGCCAGCATCCCCCAGGGCGGCTCTGGGGCCAACGTCCTGACTTTC
CASIPQGGSGANVLTF
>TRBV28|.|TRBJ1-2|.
TGTGCCAGCAGTACGGGGAGCATCGTAGGCTACACCTTC
CASSTGSIVGYTF
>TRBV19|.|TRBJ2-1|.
TGTGCCAGTACCCCATCAGGGGCAAGGGCTTACAATGAGCAGTTCTTC
CASTPSGARAYNEQFF
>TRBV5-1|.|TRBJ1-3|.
TGCGCCAGCAGCTTGGCGGGGGTCGATGGAAACACCATATATTTT
CASSLAGVDGNTIYF
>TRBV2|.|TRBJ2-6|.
TGTGCCAGCATCATCCCTACTGGGGCCAACGTCCTGACTTTC
CASIIPTGANVLTF
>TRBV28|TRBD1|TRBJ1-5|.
TGTGCCAGCAGAATAGACAGGGCAACACAGCCCCAGCATTTT
CASRIDRATQPQHF
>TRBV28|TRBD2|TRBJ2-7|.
TGTGCCAGCAGTTTATACGCTAGCGGGAGTCGGTACGAGCAGTACTTC
CASSLYASGSRYEQYF